What follows are 26 T cell receptor beta chains derived from one specimen sequenced in a study of blood T cell repertoires in COVID-19. Produced via immunoSEQ multiplex PCR; TCRdb's table is partial and in-frame only. The sample includes around 97,000 clones, around 87% of them seen just once. Sequences were obtained from peripheral blood. These receptors all come from a human donor in a cohort sampled during active COVID-19.

This clone was counted once. The chain recombines TRBV10-3 with TRBJ1-1; 10 nucleotides agree with TRBD1. Trimming at V came to 9 bases and at J to 8 bases, leaving 9 bases not matched to a gene. The germline V gene encodes CDR1 ENHRY and CDR2 SYGVKD. The CDR3 is 13 residues long. CDR3 bases: TGTGCCATTCTAATCCGGGACAGGGGAGAAGCTTTCTTT. Translated, it gives CAILIRDRGEAFF.

This chain connects TRBV5-1 to TRBJ2-3; a possible D gene is TRBD2 (6 bases). This CDR3 contains 16 residues. The germline V gene encodes CDR1 SGHRS and CDR2 YFSETQ. Trimming removed 0 bases from V and 0 bases from J, with 11 bases in between. The chain's CDR3 is CASSLGVGTSTDTQYF. In DNA form, the CDR3 reads TGCGCCAGCAGCTTGGGAGTCGGGACTAGCACAGATACGCAGTATTTT.

The CDR3 DNA reads TGTGCCAGCAGCTTAGAGGGACAGGATTATTTCACAGATACGCAGTATTTT. It codes for CASSLEGQDYFTDTQYF. This chain joins TRBV11-2 and TRBJ2-3; 8 nucleotides match TRBD1. CDR1 is SGHAT, CDR2 FQNNGV, per germline. The CDR3 consists of 17 residues. The V and J ends lost 0 bases and 2 bases, in that order; junction bases with no gene match: 7.

V and J are TRBV15 and TRBJ2-7; D may be TRBD2 (6 bases). This CDR3 has 16 amino acids. Deletions cut 3 bases from V and 2 bases from J, with 17 bases between. Germline V gene sequence: CDR1 LNHNV, CDR2 YYDKDF (reference sequence). CDR3 nucleotide sequence: TGTGCCACCAGCAGGAGGGAGGAAGGGAAGCCCTACGAGCAGTACTTC. It specifies CATSRREEGKPYEQYF.

The rearrangement joins TRBV9 to TRBJ1-2; D is undetermined. The germline gives CDR1 SGDLS, CDR2 YYNGEE. With 0 bases removed from V and 4 bases from J, the gap between germline ends came to 4 bases. This CDR3 has 12 residues. The CDR3 loop is CASSVGGYGYTF. The CDR3 nucleotides read TGTGCCAGCAGCGTAGGCGGCTATGGCTACACCTTC.

The chain employs TRBV5-4 and TRBJ2-3; D unresolved. The CDR3 extends over 13 amino acids. The V end was cut by 0 bases, the J end by 5 bases, with 7 bases between. Germline values: CDR1 SGHNT, CDR2 YYREEE (reference sequence). For the CDR3, the DNA is TGTGCCAGCAGCTTGGGTGGGCGAGATACGCAGTATTTT. It is translated as CASSLGGRDTQYF.

The chain couples TRBV18 to TRBJ1-4, with 12 bases fitting TRBD1. The CDR3 runs to 19 residues. Germline CDR1 is KGHSH and CDR2 is LQKENI. Trimming took 3 bases from V and 3 from J; bases not matched to a gene: 11. The DNA for the CDR3 is TGTGCCAGCTCACCGACGGTCCCGGGACAGGGGGCACCTAATGAAAAACTGTTTTTT. Protein: CASSPTVPGQGAPNEKLFF.

V gene TRBV7-2 combines with J gene TRBJ2-7; TRBD2 might be the D (6 bases). Trimming shortened V by 5 bases and J by 2 bases, and 19 bases separated the two germline ends. Germline-derived CDR1 and CDR2 are SGHTA and FQGNSA. This CDR3 region has 16 residues. The CDR3 loop reads CASSPHRSGSAYEQYF. CDR3 sequence (DNA): TGTGCCAGCAGCCCCCATCGGAGCGGGTCGGCCTACGAGCAGTACTTC.

This chain joins TRBV29-1 and TRBJ1-2; D remains unclear. The CDR3 runs 13 residues. Trimming stripped 7 bases from V and 4 bases from J, with 16 bases between. The germline V gene encodes CDR1 SQVTM and CDR2 ANQGSEA. CDR3 sequence reads: CSAASGDGYGYTF. Written as DNA, the CDR3 is TGCAGCGCCGCCTCGGGTGATGGCTATGGCTACACCTTC.

V gene TRBV5-8 combines with J gene TRBJ1-1, with 8 bases that match TRBD1. The ends lost 0 bases at V and 3 bases at J; junction bases unmatched: 10. The germline gives CDR1 SGHTS, CDR2 YDEGEE. This CDR3 has 17 amino acids. CDR3 nucleotide sequence: TGTGCCAGCAGCTTGGGGACAGGGCGTCGTAGGGACACTGAAGCTTTCTTT. It specifies CASSLGTGRRRDTEAFF. The full variable domain, its missing parts supplied by reference TRBV5-8 and TRBJ1-1, is EAGVTQSPTHLIKTRGQQATLRCSPISGHTSVYWYQQALGLGLQFLLWYDEGEERNRGNFPPRFSGRQFPNYSSELNVNALELEDSALYLCASSLGTGRRRDTEAFFGQGTRLTVV.

This sequence joins TRBV29-1 and TRBJ1-2, with 7 bases matching TRBD1. The CDR3 covers 11 residues. Germline trimming cut 7 bases from V and 6 bases from J; bases unmatched to any gene: 5. Germline V CDR1 and CDR2: SQVTM, ANQGSEA. The CDR3 sequence: CSANRGDGYTF. The DNA of the CDR3 is TGCAGCGCGAACAGGGGCGATGGCTACACCTTC.

This chain uses TRBV5-1 with TRBJ1-5; D is possibly TRBD1 (6 bases). The CDR3 totals 15 residues. Germline V CDR1 and CDR2: SGHRS, YFSETQ. V lost 0 bases to trimming and J lost 4 bases, with 11 bases between them. CDR3 in amino acids: CASSLGGTRNQPQHF. CDR3 DNA sequence: TGCGCCAGCAGCTTGGGAGGGACACGTAATCAGCCCCAGCATTTT.

The rearrangement joins TRBV27 to TRBJ2-2; D might be TRBD1 (5 bases). From germline, CDR1 is MNHEY and CDR2 SMNVEV (reference sequence). Trimming took off 2 bases at V and 6 bases at J, with 10 bases between the two ends. CDR3 length equals 14 residues. CDR3 nucleotide sequence: TGTGCCAGCAGTTTAAGGAGCAGGGCCGGGGAGCTGTTTTTT. It is translated as CASSLRSRAGELFF.

Ten or more counts support this clone. The chain uses TRBV2 and TRBJ1-1, with D perhaps matching TRBD1 (6 bases). The CDR3 extends over 14 amino acids. From germline, CDR1 is SNHLY and CDR2 FYNNEI. The V and J ends lost 6 bases and 5 bases respectively, with 16 bases between them. The DNA for the CDR3 is TGTGCCAGCAGGGCAACAGGGAATCCGACTGAAGCTTTCTTT. Translation: CASRATGNPTEAFF.

The gene calls are TRBV7-9 and TRBJ2-7; 11 nucleotides align to TRBD1. CDR1 is SEHNR and CDR2 is FQNEAQ in the germline V gene (reference sequence). V dropped 2 bases and J dropped 4; count of bases not matched to a gene: 4. CDR3 size: 15 residues. CDR3: CASSLWDRGIYEQYF. CDR3 sequence (DNA): TGTGCCAGCAGCTTATGGGACAGGGGGATTTACGAGCAGTACTTC.

The chain couples TRBV27 to TRBJ1-5; no firm D call. The germline CDR1 and CDR2 sequences are MNHEY and SMNVEV (reference sequence). The CDR3 consists of 16 residues. Trimming cost V 3 bases and J 0 bases, with 12 bases left between them. CDR3 in amino acids: CASSFLEGYSNQPQHF. DNA of the CDR3: TGTGCCAGCAGTTTCTTGGAGGGATATAGCAATCAGCCCCAGCATTTT.

The chain uses TRBV6-5 and TRBJ2-1; D may be TRBD2 (7 bases). Germline V gene data show CDR1 as MNHEY and CDR2 as SVGAGI. The CDR3 length is 14 residues. Trimming stripped 6 bases from V and 6 bases from J, with 15 bases between. CDR3 protein: CASSRGASGNEQFF. CDR3 bases: TGTGCCAGCAGCCGGGGGGCTAGTGGCAATGAGCAGTTCTTC.

J is TRBJ2-2 and V is TRBV9; 9 bases agree with TRBD2. The trim removed 3 bases at V and 6 bases at J, leaving 9 bases unmatched. Germline V gene data show CDR1 as SGDLS and CDR2 as YYNGEE. This CDR3 has 16 residues. CDR3 in DNA: TGTGCCAGCAGCGCCTGGGAGCGGGAGGCTTCCGGGGAGCTGTTTTTT. Protein product: CASSAWEREASGELFF.

The J gene is TRBJ2-7, the V gene TRBV7-2; 12 nucleotides align to TRBD2. V was clipped by 5 bases and J by 4 bases; unmatched bases: 12. CDR3 length: 17 residues. Germline V gene sequence: CDR1 SGHTA, CDR2 FQGNSA. In DNA form, the CDR3 reads TGTGCCAGCAGCCAGGGTGCTAGGCTAGCGGGAGGGTACGAGCAGTACTTC. This sequence encodes CASSQGARLAGGYEQYF.

This clone is a singleton in its sample. The chain uses TRBV11-2 and TRBJ2-5; 12 bases agree with TRBD2. CDR1 is SGHAT, CDR2 FQNNGV, per germline. This CDR3 has 16 amino acids. The junction had 6 bases not matched to a gene; V was cut back by 2 bases and J by 5 bases. The CDR3 DNA is TGTGCCAGCAGCTTAAACTCTGGACTAGCGGGGGAGACCCAGTACTTC. Translated: CASSLNSGLAGETQYF.

The rearrangement links TRBV9 to TRBJ2-7; D remains unclear. V lost 1 base and J lost 2, with 16 bases in between. The CDR3 is made up of 16 amino acids. CDR1 and CDR2 from the germline V gene are SGDLS and YYNGEE. CDR3 in DNA: TGTGCCAGCAGCGTAACTCCTTCTGGGCTGGCCTACGAGCAGTACTTC. It translates to CASSVTPSGLAYEQYF.

The chain employs TRBV6-6 and TRBJ1-2; a weak D match, TRBD1 (5 bases). V lost 3 bases to trimming and J lost 3 bases, with 8 bases between them. This CDR3 is built from 13 residues. The V gene's germline CDR1 is MNHNY and CDR2 SVGAGI (reference sequence). CDR3 DNA sequence: TGTGCCAGCAGTTATGGGGGGGACTATGGCTACACCTTC. It specifies CASSYGGDYGYTF.

This sequence joins TRBV7-8 and TRBJ1-5; no reliable D call. Germline V gene data show CDR1 as SGHVS and CDR2 as FQNEAQ. The CDR3 runs to 17 residues. V was pared by 1 base and J by 3 bases, with 16 bases between. This CDR3 reads CASSLGAQVHDNQPQHF. The CDR3, as DNA: TGTGCCAGCAGCTTAGGAGCCCAGGTCCACGACAATCAGCCCCAGCATTTT.

The V gene is TRBV18, the J gene TRBJ2-7; 10 bases align to TRBD1. The trim removed 6 bases at V and 5 bases at J, leaving 10 bases unmatched. The germline CDR1 and CDR2 sequences are KGHSH and LQKENI. This CDR3 contains 15 residues. DNA for the CDR3: TGTGCCAGCTCTAACCCGGGACAGGGGAGGAACGAGCAGTACTTC. Encoded protein: CASSNPGQGRNEQYF.

This chain connects TRBV18 to TRBJ1-5; D gene uncertain. Germline-derived CDR1 and CDR2 are KGHSH and LQKENI. The CDR3 covers 15 residues. Trimming took 4 bases from V and 0 from J, leaving 10 bases between them. The DNA of the CDR3 is TGTGCCAGCTCACACTCCCCGAATAGCAATCAGCCCCAGCATTTT. Translated, it gives CASSHSPNSNQPQHF.

In DNA form, the CDR3 reads TGTGCCAGCAGCCTCCTGGGGGGTACTAATGAAAAACTGTTTTTT. Its protein product is CASSLLGGTNEKLFF. The rearrangement joins TRBV7-9 to TRBJ1-4, with a tentative D call TRBD1 (5 bases). CDR1 is SEHNR, CDR2 FQNEAQ, per germline (reference sequence). Trimming left V 5 bases short and J 2 bases short, with 12 bases between. The CDR3 covers 15 residues.